This record looks at one T cell receptor (beta chain) sequence and its context. V shed 4 bases and J 4 bases; nucleotides not matched to a gene: 11. CDR1 is SEHNR, CDR2 FQNEAQ, per germline (reference sequence). The CDR3 runs 17 residues. The sample belongs to a study of T cell changes during pregnancy in multiple sclerosis. TCRdb keeps only in-frame clones here, not all; method: immunoSEQ multiplex PCR. The sample has about 60,000 clones, 92% seen once; the top ten hold 2.3%. The input for sequencing was peripheral blood, taken in the first trimester of pregnancy. This TCR came from a female donor with multiple sclerosis, enrolled in a pregnancy study. This rearrangement joins TRBV7-9 to TRBJ2-1; 9 bases match TRBD2. The CDR3 bases are TGTGCCAGCAGCTACACCTTAGCGGGAGAGAAGTACAATGAGCAGTTCTTC. This codes for CASSYTLAGEKYNEQFF.